Here is one T cell receptor beta chain with its context. The antigen is undetermined. This entry comes from a study of T cell repertoires in ileal Crohn's disease. Study-level background: The M6 sample came from neoterminal ileum during colonoscopy after surgery.

Study outcomes and limitations: Active smokers at surgery had more clonal expansions than non-smokers. Postoperative endoscopy occurred within one year, median 6.9 months.

Clones were sequenced by immunoSEQ multiplex PCR, and TCRdb holds only the in-frame ones, with some missing. The sample carries more than 50,000 clones, around 90% recorded once. The germline V gene encodes CDR1 LGHNA and CDR2 YSLEER. V shed 4 bases and J 2 bases; nucleotides not matched to a gene: 7. CDR3 length: 15 residues. Time point of the sample: neoterminal ileum biopsy at postoperative endoscopy, about 6 months after surgery. Included were adult ileal or ileocolonic Crohn's patients indicated for ileocolonic resection. The chain links TRBV4-3 to TRBJ2-7, with 8 bases identical to TRBD1. This TCR was recovered from an adult with Crohn's disease. Material: ileal tissue. The CDR3 loop reads CASSRGQGQTYEQYF. CDR3 DNA: TGCGCCAGCAGCCGAGGACAGGGACAGACCTACGAGCAGTACTTC.